These T cell receptor beta chains were read from a single sample in a study of cytomegalovirus exposure and HLA in healthy donors. The data were produced by immunoSEQ multiplex PCR, yet TCRdb's version contains in-frame clones alone and is incomplete. The profile shows roughly 190,000 clones, about 81% of them singletons. Sequencing used PBMCs. Receptors were obtained from a woman younger than 30 in good health and CMV-seronegative. Both conserved end residues are part of each CDR3. Expanded clones get a size class; other rows say once, few or many, or leave the size out.

size,V,J,CDR3
few,TRBV27,TRBJ2-1,CASSFGLAGYNEQFF
few,TRBV27,TRBJ1-4,CASSPLLEGGEKLFF
NA,TRBV6-1,TRBJ1-2,CASSVRGTGSSNYGYTF
once,TRBV7-6,TRBJ2-5,CASSLVTAQQETQYF
NA,TRBV9,TRBJ2-5,CASSVGQYQETQYF
NA,TRBV6-5,TRBJ1-5,CASSHEQGGQPQHF
few,TRBV5-1,TRBJ2-5,CASTTEVYQETQYF
few,TRBV4-2,TRBJ2-7,CASSRGGAVYEQYF
NA,TRBV28,TRBJ2-7,CASNTLAGSFTYEQYF
once,TRBV27,TRBJ2-7,CASSFGTGAGEQYF
NA,TRBV7-6,TRBJ2-1,CASSLMYPTSGIVGAYNEQFF
few,TRBV28,TRBJ2-3,CASSFPAGGSRDTQYF
NA,TRBV6-5,TRBJ2-2,CASSYRNNGELFF
NA,TRBV5-1,TRBJ1-4,CASSLAPGGTDREKLFF
NA,TRBV7-7,TRBJ1-2,CASSPQGVRNGYTF
NA,TRBV27,TRBJ2-1,CASSLYSNRANEQFF
NA,TRBV27,TRBJ2-5,CASRGLARETQYF
once,TRBV15,TRBJ2-5,CATSRGVAGGFGAETQYF
NA,TRBV27,TRBJ2-1,CASSLSSLANNEQFF
NA,TRBV10-3,TRBJ2-7,CAIRGHGGYEQYF
NA,TRBV11-1,TRBJ2-7,CASSLDRVSSYEQYF
NA,TRBV7-3,TRBJ2-5,CASSSMRGSGETQYF
NA,TRBV30,TRBJ2-5,CALAGGQETQYF
few,TRBV2,TRBJ2-6,CAIEGGGGANVLTF
NA,TRBV5-4,TRBJ2-5,CASSLGTTKEETQYF
NA,TRBV29-1,TRBJ2-5,CSVDLLTGDGPQYF
NA,TRBV9,TRBJ1-3,CASSETGYGNTIYF
NA,TRBV7-8,TRBJ2-5,CASSSGGGSETQYF
NA,TRBV19,TRBJ2-2,CASSTDRVGGELFF
once,TRBV6-5,TRBJ2-1,CAIKRGGCEQFF
NA,TRBV19,TRBJ2-1,CASSTYNEQFF
few,TRBV19,TRBJ2-1,CASSTGTSGELEQFF
NA,TRBV7-9,TRBJ2-1,CASSLINEQFF
NA,TRBV30,TRBJ2-1,CAWTRAPSSYNEQFF
NA,TRBV7-9,TRBJ2-7,CASSLANSYEQYF
NA,TRBV7-2,TRBJ2-7,CASSLGTSGSYEQYF
NA,TRBV19,TRBJ2-3,CASSRGGAQADTQYF
NA,TRBV28,TRBJ1-3,CASSSTNEGNTIYF
NA,TRBV28,TRBJ1-2,CASSLTVYGYTF
NA,TRBV30,TRBJ1-6,CAWAGGFNSPLHF
NA,TRBV2,TRBJ2-1,CASSTQDNEQFF
NA,TRBV30,TRBJ1-3,CAITPGQGGNTIYF
once,TRBV10-3,TRBJ2-7,CAIRSGLSYEQYF
NA,TRBV2,TRBJ2-7,CASSDRGHEQYF
few,TRBV6-5,TRBJ1-2,CASSYSGRGGYTF
NA,TRBV14,TRBJ2-1,CASSQGLANEQFF
few,TRBV19,TRBJ1-1,CASSIQEDTEAFF
NA,TRBV19,TRBJ2-3,CASSIRSGSSTDTQYF
NA,TRBV5-1,TRBJ2-7,CASSMDGRSYEQYF
NA,TRBV6-5,TRBJ2-7,CASSRSPYEQYF
few,TRBV5-5,TRBJ2-3,CASTGVGTDTQYF
NA,TRBV28,TRBJ2-7,CASSSNFGVAYEQYF
NA,TRBV19,TRBJ1-3,CASSIGDRGLSGNTIYF
NA,TRBV6-1,TRBJ1-6,CASSENRGNSPLHF